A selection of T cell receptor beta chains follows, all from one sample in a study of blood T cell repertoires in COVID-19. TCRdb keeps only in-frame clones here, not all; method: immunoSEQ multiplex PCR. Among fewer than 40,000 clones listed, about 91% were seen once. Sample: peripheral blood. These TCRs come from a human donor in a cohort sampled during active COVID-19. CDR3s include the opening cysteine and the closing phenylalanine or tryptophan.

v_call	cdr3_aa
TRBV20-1	CSASSLTTINNEQFF
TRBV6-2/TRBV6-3	CASSYELGGGKTEAFF
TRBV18	CASSPPAEAGELFF
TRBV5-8	CASSFSWSTYNEQFF
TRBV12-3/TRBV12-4	CAGGTGPNSPLHF
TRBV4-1	CASSQASFRGESYNSPLHF
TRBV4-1	CASSRTSLAVGTEAFF
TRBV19	CASSEDRLSHTEAFF
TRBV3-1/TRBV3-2	CASSQGVTGSYTF
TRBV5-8	CASSLGQGTSYGYTF
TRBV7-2	CASSPFGSYTQYF
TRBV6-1	CASSEILGPLRGYTF
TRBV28	CASSSPGGWTQPQHF
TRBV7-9	CASATPGGLGSPLHF
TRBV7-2	CASSLIISIATSTDTQYF
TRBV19	CASRKGLQYYNEQFF
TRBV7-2	CASSSTSGVPGELFF
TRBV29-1	CSGYRGQAFF
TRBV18	CASSPPSGGPNTGELFF
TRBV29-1	CSSRGAGEGTEAFF
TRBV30	CAGEGTRAGGYTF
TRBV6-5	CASRVGVAVTEAFF
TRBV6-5	CASSPGQTYNEQFF
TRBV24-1	CATSDLLGYTF
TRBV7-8	CASSPRGWFGNTIYF
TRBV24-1	CATEDDRVYTGELFF
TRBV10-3	CAIRAAYRGGETQYF
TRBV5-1	CASSLRAGGYTEAFF
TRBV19	CASSIKGSLAGAFF
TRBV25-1	CASSVAGAFTDTQYF
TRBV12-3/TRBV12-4	CASSPGGGGAFF
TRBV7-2	CASSLGQNNEQFF
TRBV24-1	CATSDTEKRTGELFF
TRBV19	CASRLASRQGEAFF
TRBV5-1	CASSVGVGYQETQYF
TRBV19	CASSIGLYSNQPQHF
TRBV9	CASSVEQVPNTEAFF
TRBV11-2	CASSLVGLAINEQFF
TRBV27	CASTPLAGGPGTGELFF
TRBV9	CASSPRTGEETQYF
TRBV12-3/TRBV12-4	CASRFAGELFF
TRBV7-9	CASSLVGEGDGYTF
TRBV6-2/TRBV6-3	CASSYVQEKLFF
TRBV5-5	CASSWGTSLDTQYF
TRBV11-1	CASSLAWGVPNQETQYF
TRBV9	CASSVQGVGYGYTF
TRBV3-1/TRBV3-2	CASRLDRFTEAFF
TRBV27	CASSFILGELFF
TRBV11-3	CASSLWTGSNYGYTF
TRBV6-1	CASSERDNRGSNTYNSPLHF
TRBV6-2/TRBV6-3	CASSYSWGAETQYF
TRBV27	CASSLSGTGYYTEAFF
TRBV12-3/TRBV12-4	CASSPRGQQFF
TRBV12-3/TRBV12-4	CASSLQGGTEAFF
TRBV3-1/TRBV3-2	CASSLQGQGNQPQHF
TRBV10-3	CAISEVGLATQETQYF
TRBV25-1	CASSEPPGGSSGNTIYF